The rows below give T cell receptor beta chains drawn from one sample of a study of blood T cells in healthy people across ages. A single record per CDR3 protein comes from TCRdb applying MiXCR to the 5' RACE reads. In the table there are 1 million or so distinct CDR3 sequences, less than 25% of which are singletons. The same sample was also studied in work on T cells of mothers and their children.

Sample: blood. The receptors come from a girl aged 2 to 10 in good health. Each CDR3 is given with its conserved first and last residue. A D gene is named only where the DNA matches it firmly. A row's size may be missing; if present it is once, few, many or a size class.

d_call | j_call | cdr3_length | clone_size | v_call | cdr3_aa | cdr3_nt
TRBD2 | TRBJ2-5 | 14 | few | TRBV6-5 | CASSYGRRGETQYF | TGTGCCAGCAGTTACGGCAGGCGGGGGGAGACCCAGTACTTC
NA | TRBJ1-1 | 13 | NA | TRBV14 | CASSLRGSAEAFF | TGTGCCAGCAGCCTGAGGGGGTCCGCTGAAGCTTTCTTT
NA | TRBJ1-3 | 14 | NA | TRBV4-3 | CASSQDLAGGTIYF | TGCGCCAGCAGCCAAGATCTGGCCGGGGGCACCATATATTTT
TRBD2 | TRBJ2-1 | 15 | NA | TRBV13 | CASSTRGSSYNEQFF | TGTGCCAGCAGCACGCGCGGGAGCTCCTACAATGAGCAGTTCTTC
TRBD2 | TRBJ2-5 | 13 | few | TRBV29-1 | CSVEGGDSETQYF | TGCAGCGTTGAGGGGGGGGATTCGGAGACCCAGTACTTC
NA | TRBJ2-1 | 12 | NA | TRBV20-1 | CSATRGVNEQFF | TGCAGTGCTACGAGGGGGGTCAATGAGCAGTTCTTC
NA | TRBJ1-5 | 15 | few | TRBV5-1 | CASSPGSSRNQPQHF | TGCGCCAGCAGCCCCGGAAGTAGCAGAAATCAGCCCCAGCATTTT
NA | TRBJ2-3 | 13 | few | TRBV19 | CASTDNSGDTQYF | TGTGCCAGTACCGACAATTCGGGGGATACGCAGTATTTT
NA | TRBJ1-1 | 14 | few | TRBV7-9 | CASSLSEYNTEAFF | TGTGCCAGCAGCTTAAGCGAATACAACACTGAAGCTTTCTTT
TRBD2 | TRBJ2-7 | 13 | NA | TRBV20-1 | CSVAGGRSYEQYF | TGCAGTGTCGCGGGAGGGCGGTCCTACGAGCAGTACTTC
NA | TRBJ2-5 | 14 | few | TRBV5-1 | CASSGLLTQETQYF | TGCGCCAGCAGCGGCCTACTCACACAAGAGACCCAGTACTTC
NA | TRBJ1-1 | 11 | few | TRBV7-2 | CASSLISEAFF | TGTGCCAGCAGCTTAATCTCTGAAGCTTTCTTT
NA | TRBJ2-4 | 13 | few | TRBV29-1 | CSVEGSRAGIQYF | TGCAGCGTTGAAGGTAGCCGCGCGGGCATTCAGTACTTC
NA | TRBJ2-1 | 14 | few | TRBV9 | CASSVGQRHNEQFF | TGTGCCAGCAGCGTAGGACAACGTCACAATGAGCAGTTCTTC
NA | TRBJ2-7 | 14 | few | TRBV6-1 | CASSEVHSGYEQYF | TGTGCCAGCAGTGAAGTCCATAGCGGCTACGAGCAGTACTTC
NA | TRBJ2-7 | 14 | few | TRBV5-1 | CASSLGPDIYEQYF | TGCGCCAGCAGCTTGGGACCGGATATCTACGAGCAGTACTTC
TRBD2 | TRBJ2-7 | 13 | NA | TRBV29-1 | CSVGPAGGYEQYF | TGCAGCGTTGGACCAGCGGGGGGTTACGAGCAGTACTTC
NA | TRBJ1-1 | 12 | NA | TRBV9 | CASSGQGGEAFF | TGTGCCAGCAGTGGGCAGGGTGGTGAAGCTTTCTTT
TRBD2 | TRBJ2-1 | 15 | few | TRBV5-1 | CASSLSSGRADEQFF | TGCGCCAGCAGCTTATCCAGCGGGAGGGCCGATGAGCAGTTCTTC
NA | TRBJ2-5 | 15 | NA | TRBV9 | CASGTTGAAGETQYF | TGTGCCAGCGGAACAACCGGAGCGGCCGGGGAGACCCAGTACTTC
NA | TRBJ2-7 | 12 | NA | TRBV3-1 | CASSQARSEQYF | TGTGCCAGCAGCCAAGCCCGTAGTGAGCAGTACTTC
TRBD2 | TRBJ2-5 | 14 | NA | TRBV29-1 | CSSRSGNYQETQYF | TGCAGCTCAAGGAGCGGGAATTACCAAGAGACCCAGTACTTC
TRBD1 | TRBJ1-5 | 14 | NA | TRBV19 | CAGIPGQGGQPQHF | TGTGCCGGGATTCCGGGACAGGGAGGACAGCCCCAGCATTTT
NA | TRBJ2-5 | 14 | NA | TRBV20-1 | CSARVLGAPETQYF | TGCAGTGCTAGAGTTTTAGGAGCTCCGGAGACCCAGTACTTC
NA | TRBJ2-5 | 14 | NA | TRBV20-1 | CSAAPLWGQETQYF | TGCAGTGCCGCCCCCCTTTGGGGGCAAGAGACCCAGTACTTC
NA | TRBJ1-2 | 12 | NA | TRBV29-1 | CSTVEGPYGYTF | TGCAGCACGGTTGAGGGGCCCTATGGCTACACCTTC
NA | TRBJ2-1 | 13 | NA | TRBV7-3 | CASSPVGRHEQFF | TGTGCCAGCAGCCCCGTGGGGAGGCATGAGCAGTTCTTC
NA | TRBJ1-4 | 13 | few | TRBV6-5 | CASSRDRQEKLFF | TGTGCCAGCAGTCGGGATAGACAGGAAAAACTGTTTTTT
NA | TRBJ2-6 | 15 | NA | TRBV29-1 | CSVKGRGSGANVLTF | TGCAGCGTTAAAGGAAGGGGCTCTGGGGCCAACGTCCTGACTTTC
NA | TRBJ2-3 | 16 | NA | TRBV9 | CASGGWSSGTFDTQYF | TGTGCCAGCGGGGGTTGGTCCTCAGGGACATTCGATACGCAGTATTTT
NA | TRBJ2-1 | 15 | few | TRBV7-2 | CASSFGTPSNNEQFF | TGTGCCAGCAGCTTCGGGACCCCGAGCAACAATGAGCAGTTCTTC
NA | TRBJ1-5 | 13 | NA | TRBV29-1 | CSVEDSPGQPQHF | TGCAGCGTTGAAGATTCCCCGGGTCAGCCCCAGCATTTT
NA | TRBJ2-1 | 16 | NA | TRBV5-1 | CASSHFGSSSYNEQFF | TGCGCCAGCAGCCACTTTGGCTCCAGCTCCTACAATGAGCAGTTCTTC
NA | TRBJ2-3 | 15 | NA | TRBV11-3 | CASSRDFQFTDTQYF | TGTGCCAGCAGCCGAGACTTCCAGTTCACAGATACGCAGTATTTT
NA | TRBJ1-1 | 13 | NA | TRBV14 | CASSPRFFTEAFF | TGTGCCAGCAGCCCTCGGTTTTTCACTGAAGCTTTCTTT
TRBD1 | TRBJ1-1 | 12 | NA | TRBV12-3/TRBV12-4 | CASGSQGPEAFF | TGTGCCAGCGGTTCACAGGGGCCCGAAGCTTTCTTT
NA | TRBJ2-3 | 15 | few | TRBV27 | CASSLKRVWADTQYF | TGTGCCAGCAGTTTAAAGAGAGTTTGGGCAGATACGCAGTATTTT
TRBD1 | TRBJ2-1 | 16 | few | TRBV4-1 | CASSQEATGGCNEQFF | TGCGCCAGCAGCCAAGAAGCGACAGGGGGCTGCAATGAGCAGTTCTTC
TRBD2 | TRBJ2-2 | 16 | NA | TRBV12-3/TRBV12-4 | CASLETGGRETGELFF | TGTGCCTCCCTCGAAACGGGAGGGAGAGAGACCGGGGAGCTGTTTTTT
TRBD1 | TRBJ2-1 | 15 | NA | TRBV14 | CASSHIGTGYNEQFF | TGTGCCAGCAGCCACATAGGGACAGGGTACAATGAGCAGTTCTTC
NA | TRBJ2-1 | 18 | NA | TRBV6-1 | CASRAIGVRGSSYNEQFF | TGTGCCAGCAGGGCGATTGGGGTTAGAGGGAGCTCCTACAATGAGCAGTTCTTC
TRBD2 | TRBJ2-1 | 14 | NA | TRBV6-1 | CASTSGRGYNEQFF | TGTGCCAGCACTAGCGGGAGGGGTTACAATGAGCAGTTCTTC
NA | TRBJ2-5 | 16 | NA | TRBV29-1 | CSADSQFLGEKETQYF | TGCAGCGCTGATTCCCAATTCCTCGGGGAGAAAGAGACCCAGTACTTC
NA | TRBJ2-1 | 15 | many | TRBV9 | CASSPYVSGGGEQFF | TGTGCCAGCAGTCCTTATGTCAGCGGTGGAGGTGAGCAGTTCTTC
NA | TRBJ2-1 | 14 | few | TRBV2 | CASQSGSSYNEQFF | TGTGCCAGCCAATCAGGGAGCTCCTACAATGAGCAGTTCTTC
NA | TRBJ2-1 | 14 | NA | TRBV10-3 | CAIRDISSYNEQFF | TGTGCCATCCGGGACATTAGCTCCTACAATGAGCAGTTCTTC
NA | TRBJ2-5 | 14 | few | TRBV7-9 | CASSSLTDQETQYF | TGTGCCAGCAGCTCCCTAACGGACCAAGAGACCCAGTACTTC
NA | TRBJ1-1 | 14 | few | TRBV27 | CASSFSGTNTEAFF | TGTGCCAGCAGTTTCTCAGGGACGAACACTGAAGCTTTCTTT
NA | TRBJ2-1 | 15 | few | TRBV20-1 | CSAREGGLSYNEQFF | TGCAGTGCGAGAGAGGGGGGCCTCTCCTACAATGAGCAGTTCTTC
TRBD2 | TRBJ2-1 | 19 | few | TRBV28 | CASSQTIFQLAGGRNEQFF | TGTGCCAGCAGTCAAACCATCTTCCAACTAGCGGGAGGACGCAATGAGCAGTTCTTC
TRBD2 | TRBJ2-1 | 15 | NA | TRBV28 | CASRPSGFSYNEQFF | TGTGCCAGCAGACCTAGCGGCTTCTCCTACAATGAGCAGTTCTTC